This entry lists 23 T cell receptor beta chains sequenced from one sample in a study of identical twins (TCRdb year 2016). Library generation was performed with 5' RACE. Instrument on record: Illumina HiSeq 2000. TCRdb redid the processing of the public reads, applying fastp at Q25 and MiXCR, and retained in-frame beta chains. Records with the same CDR3 protein are collapsed into one entry carrying the most frequent genes and DNA. For this sample there are 1.5 million to 2 million distinct CDR3 sequences; roughly a third appear just once. The ten largest clones capture about 0.27% of the sample. The source material was cord blood. The receptors stem from a newborn girl in good health.

A few counts support this clonotype. The CDR3 region is CASSLEGQGRGYTF. DNA of the CDR3: TGCGCCAGCAGCTTGGAGGGACAGGGTAGAGGCTACACCTTC. This rearrangement joins TRBV5-1 to TRBJ1-2; 9 bases are shared with TRBD1. The V gene's germline CDR1 is SGHRS and CDR2 YFSETQ. The J segment lost 8 bases and the V segment lost 0 bases, leaving 5 bases of the junction unmatched. The CDR3 spans 14 residues.

This clonotype occurred a few times. This chain uses TRBV28 with TRBJ2-5, with 9 bases identical to TRBD1. The end of the DNA is better explained by TRBJ2-7, so the J call may be wrong. This CDR3 is built from 14 residues. CDR1 is MDHEN and CDR2 is SYDVKM in the germline V gene. CDR3 protein: CASSLWNRGHEQYF. CDR3 bases: TGTGCCAGCAGTTTATGGAACAGGGGGCACGAGCAGTACTTC.

The chain has TRBV20-1 and TRBJ2-3, with D maybe TRBD2 (7 bases). Germline assignment: CDR1 DFQATT and CDR2 SNEGSKA (reference sequence). The V gene lost 0 bases and the J gene lost 4 bases, with 20 bases spanning the gap. CDR3 length: 17 residues. CDR3 DNA sequence: TGCAGTGCTAGAGATTTTGGGGGGGGCCGGAGTTCAGATACGCAGTATTTT. Protein sequence: CSARDFGGGRSSDTQYF.

This clonotype has a handful of counts. The V call is TRBV6-5, the J call TRBJ2-7; 7 bases map to TRBD2. With V trimmed by 4 bases and J by 3 bases, 12 bases remained unmatched. This CDR3 comprises 16 residues. From germline, CDR1 is MNHEY and CDR2 SVGAGI. DNA for the CDR3: TGTGCCAGCAGTTCCAATTGGGGGAGGGATCTCTACGAGCAGTACTTC. Protein sequence: CASSSNWGRDLYEQYF.

This clonotype has more than one count but fewer than ten. V usage is TRBV24-1 and J usage is TRBJ1-4; 10 bases are shared with TRBD1. CDR1 and CDR2 (germline): KGHDR, SFDVKD. Trimming at V came to 7 bases and at J to 8 bases, leaving 15 bases not matched to a gene. The CDR3 runs 17 residues. The CDR3 is CATSPGILGTGEEKLFF. DNA of the CDR3: TGTGCCACCAGCCCTGGGATCCTCGGGACAGGGGAGGAAAAACTGTTTTTT.

This clonotype was detected many times. This sequence joins TRBV27 and TRBJ1-2; a possible D gene is TRBD1 (6 bases). Germline V gene data show CDR1 as MNHEY and CDR2 as SMNVEV (reference sequence). V dropped 6 bases and J dropped 2 bases, with 19 bases sitting between them. This CDR3 contains 16 residues. CDR3 sequence: CASSREPTTGNYGYTF. CDR3 in DNA: TGTGCCAGCAGCCGCGAACCGACGACAGGAAACTATGGCTACACCTTC.

The rearrangement uses TRBV20-1 and TRBJ2-1; 9 bases are shared with TRBD2. Trimming took 4 bases from V and 5 from J; bases not matched to a gene: 3. This CDR3 has 13 residues. Germline V gene sequence: CDR1 DFQATT, CDR2 SNEGSKA (reference sequence). In DNA form, the CDR3 reads TGCAGTGCTAAGGGGACTAGCCACAATGAGCAGTTCTTC. It translates to CSAKGTSHNEQFF.

This clonotype was counted between two and nine times. This sequence joins TRBV10-3 and TRBJ1-1; no reliable D call. CDR1 and CDR2 (germline): ENHRY, SYGVKD. This CDR3 spans 15 amino acids. V was pared by 7 bases and J by 1 base, with 16 bases between. The CDR3 spells CAIKGVESQNTEAFF. CDR3 sequence (DNA): TGTGCCATCAAGGGCGTGGAGTCCCAGAACACTGAAGCTTTCTTT.

This clonotype appeared many times. The rearrangement uses TRBV6-5 and TRBJ2-3; D remains unclear. The germline V gene encodes CDR1 MNHEY and CDR2 SVGAGI. The CDR3 loop spans 14 amino acids. Trimming left V 0 bases short and J 2 bases short, with 6 bases between. The CDR3 sequence: CASSYSHSTDTQYF. CDR3 DNA: TGTGCCAGCAGTTACTCGCACTCCACAGATACGCAGTATTTT.

V usage is TRBV25-1 and J usage is TRBJ2-2, with a possible D match to TRBD2 (6 bases). CDR1 is MGHDK and CDR2 is SYGVNS in the germline V gene. The CDR3 covers 14 residues. V was pared by 4 bases and J by 4 bases, with 10 bases between. CDR3 nucleotide sequence: TGTGCCAGCAGTGGCGGGGCGATCACCGGGGAGCTGTTTTTT. It yields the protein CASSGGAITGELFF.

V usage is TRBV18 and J usage is TRBJ2-2; D is undetermined. Germline V gives CDR1 KGHSH, CDR2 LQKENI. The CDR3 length is 14 residues. The V end was cut by 1 base, the J end by 3 bases, with 6 bases between. The CDR3 loop reads CASSPLFDTGELFF. As DNA, the CDR3 is TGTGCCAGCTCACCACTCTTCGACACCGGGGAGCTGTTTTTT.

This clonotype was seen only a few times. J is TRBJ2-1 and V is TRBV20-1, with D perhaps given as TRBD1 or TRBD2 (5 bases each). Trimming stripped 4 bases from V and 9 bases from J, with 22 bases between. This CDR3 contains 15 residues. Germline loops: CDR1 DFQATT, CDR2 SNEGSKA (reference sequence). CDR3 nucleotides: TGCAGTGCTATAGCTCCAACTGGGAGTGGGGGTGAGCAGTTCTTC. This encodes CSAIAPTGSGGEQFF.

The chain employs TRBV9 and TRBJ2-1; D possibly matches TRBD1 or TRBD2 (5 bases each). Trimming took off 0 bases at V and 0 bases at J, with 10 bases between the two ends. Germline V lookup: CDR1 SGDLS, CDR2 YYNGEE. There are 16 residues in the CDR3. The CDR3 coding sequence is TGTGCCAGCAGCGTAGGGGGGACGAGCTCCTACAATGAGCAGTTCTTC. It translates to CASSVGGTSSYNEQFF.

Only a few counts were recorded for this clonotype. The J gene is TRBJ2-7, the V gene TRBV27; 10 positions agree with TRBD2. CDR3 length: 16 amino acids. The germline V gene encodes CDR1 MNHEY and CDR2 SMNVEV (reference sequence). V gave up 4 bases and J gave up 3 bases; unmatched junction bases: 9. The CDR3 sequence: CASSSLVASGSYEQYF. The CDR3 bases are TGTGCCAGCAGTTCACTCGTGGCTAGCGGGAGCTACGAGCAGTACTTC.

As regards this clonotype: A read error may be the cause here, since a much bigger clone is one base away. The chain is built from TRBV20-1 and TRBJ2-1; the D gene is possibly TRBD2 (6 bases). From germline, CDR1 is DFQATT and CDR2 SNEGSKA (reference sequence). CDR3 length: 12 residues. In DNA form, the CDR3 reads TGCGGTGCTAGTAGCGGATACAATGAGCAGTTCTTC. It is translated as CGASSGYNEQFF.

The CDR3 loop reads CASSLRSLDAQYF. CDR3 nucleotides: TGCGCCAGCAGCTTGCGGAGTTTGGATGCGCAGTATTTT. The chain employs TRBV5-1 and TRBJ2-3; D not certain. The CDR3 spans 13 residues. Trimming cost V 1 base and J 10 bases, with 13 bases left between them. The germline V gene encodes CDR1 SGHRS and CDR2 YFSETQ. Based on the CDR3 plus reference TRBV5-1 and TRBJ2-3, the full variable domain is KAGVTQTPRYLIKTRGQQVTLSCSPISGHRSVSWYQQTPGQGLQFLFEYFSETQRNKGNFPGRFSGRQFSNSRSEMNVSTLELGDSALYLCASSLRSLDAQYFGPGTRLTVL.

This clonotype was recorded a few times. The chain combines TRBV27 with TRBJ1-2, with unresolved D. The CDR3 spans 18 residues. V was pared by 4 bases and J by 0 bases, with 21 bases between. Per germline, CDR1 MNHEY and CDR2 SMNVEV (reference sequence). CDR3 region: CASSSIAFTGAANYGYTF. In DNA, the CDR3 is TGTGCCAGCAGTTCGATCGCTTTCACCGGCGCAGCTAACTATGGCTACACCTTC.

CDR3 in amino acids: CASQKGGHNEKLFF. CDR3 DNA: TGTGCCAGTCAAAAGGGGGGACATAATGAAAAACTGTTTTTT. The chain couples TRBV28 to TRBJ1-4; D possibly corresponds to TRBD1 (6 bases). Trimming shortened V by 9 bases and J by 4 bases, and 15 bases separated the two germline ends. Per the germline V gene, CDR1 is MDHEN and CDR2 is SYDVKM. The CDR3 has 14 amino acids. The whole variable domain, filled in from reference TRBV28 and TRBJ1-4, reads DVKVTQSSRYLVKRTGEKVFLECVQDMDHENMFWYRQDPGLGLRLIYFSYDVKMKEKGDIPEGYSVSREKKERFSLILESASTNQTSMYLCASQKGGHNEKLFFGSGTQLSVL.

J is TRBJ1-2 and V is TRBV5-1, with a possible D match to TRBD1 (6 bases). The CDR3 is 14 amino acids. In germline, CDR1 is SGHRS, CDR2 YFSETQ. Deletions cut 4 bases from V and 6 bases from J, with 16 bases between. DNA for the CDR3: TGCGCCAGCAGCCCACCCACAGGGAGGGATGGCTACACCTTC. Its protein is CASSPPTGRDGYTF. Full variable domain (rest looked up from reference TRBV5-1 and TRBJ1-2): KAGVTQTPRYLIKTRGQQVTLSCSPISGHRSVSWYQQTPGQGLQFLFEYFSETQRNKGNFPGRFSGRQFSNSRSEMNVSTLELGDSALYLCASSPPTGRDGYTFGSGTRLTVV.

This clonotype was observed a handful of times. This sequence joins TRBV21-1 and TRBJ1-5. TRBV21-1 corresponds to a pseudogene. The CDR3 consists of 18 residues. The chain's CDR3 is CASSKWAPYSYSNQPQHF. The CDR3 DNA is TGTGCCAGCAGCAAATGGGCCCCGTACAGTTATAGCAATCAGCCCCAGCATTTT.

This clonotype was seen more than once but under ten times. The chain has TRBV10-3 and TRBJ2-3; D perhaps matches TRBD2 (7 bases). This CDR3 region has 15 residues. Trimming shortened V by 4 bases and J by 3 bases, and 14 bases separated the two germline ends. Per germline, CDR1 ENHRY and CDR2 SYGVKD. The CDR3 coding sequence is TGTGCCATCAGTGCCGGGGGAGGGGGTACAGATACGCAGTATTTT. Translating gives CAISAGGGGTDTQYF.

The J gene is TRBJ1-5, the V gene TRBV25-1, with D possibly TRBD1 on 5 matching bases. Germline CDR1 is MGHDK and CDR2 is SYGVNS. The length of the CDR3 is 13 residues. Trimming shortened V by 5 bases and J by 4 bases, and 9 bases separated the two germline ends. Here the CDR3 reads CASSSWGNQPQHF. DNA of the CDR3: TGTGCCAGCAGTTCTTGGGGGAATCAGCCCCAGCATTTT. Full variable domain (rest looked up from reference TRBV25-1 and TRBJ1-5): EADIYQTPRYLVIGTGKKITLECSQTMGHDKMYWYQQDPGMELHLIHYSYGVNSTEKGDLSSESTVSRIRTEHFPLTLESARPSHTSQYLCASSSWGNQPQHFGDGTRLSIL.

Only a few counts were recorded for this clonotype. The V gene is TRBV6-1, the J gene TRBJ2-3; D is tentatively TRBD1 or TRBD2 (5 bases each). CDR1 and CDR2 from the germline V gene are MNHNS and SASEGT. V was cut by 2 bases and J by 6 bases, with 9 bases left in between. This CDR3 comprises 13 residues. CDR3 residues: CASSEWGWDTQYF. The CDR3 DNA reads TGTGCCAGCAGTGAATGGGGGTGGGATACGCAGTATTTT.